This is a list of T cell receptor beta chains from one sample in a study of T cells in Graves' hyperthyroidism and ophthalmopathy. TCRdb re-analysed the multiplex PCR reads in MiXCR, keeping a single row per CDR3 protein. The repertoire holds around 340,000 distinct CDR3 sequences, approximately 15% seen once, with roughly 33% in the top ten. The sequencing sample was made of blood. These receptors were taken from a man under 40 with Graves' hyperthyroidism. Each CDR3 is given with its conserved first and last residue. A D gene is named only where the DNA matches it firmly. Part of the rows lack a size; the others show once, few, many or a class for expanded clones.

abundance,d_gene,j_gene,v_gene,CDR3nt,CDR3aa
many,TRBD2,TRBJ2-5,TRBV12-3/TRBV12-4,TGTGCCAGCAGTCCTGAGGGACTAGCGGGAGCTGAGACCCAGTACTTC,CASSPEGLAGAETQYF
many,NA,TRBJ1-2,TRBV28,TGTGCCAGCAGTTCGTCTGAGGGGGGCAGTGGCTACACCTTC,CASSSSEGGSGYTF
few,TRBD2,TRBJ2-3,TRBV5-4,TGTGCCAGCAGCTTGAAAGTCTTGCTAGCGGGAACTTCAGATACGCAGTATTTT,CASSLKVLLAGTSDTQYF
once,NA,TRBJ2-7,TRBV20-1,TGCAGTGCTAGAGGTCTCGGCGGCTACGAGCAGTACTTC,CSARGLGGYEQYF
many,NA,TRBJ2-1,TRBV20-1,TGCAGTGCTGCTACAGGCCAGGGGTACAATGAGCAGTTCTTC,CSAATGQGYNEQFF
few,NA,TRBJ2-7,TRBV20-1,TGCAGTGCTAGAGGTTTAAGGACCTACGAGCAGTACTTC,CSARGLRTYEQYF
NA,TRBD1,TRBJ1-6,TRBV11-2,TGTGCCAGCAGCTTAAATTCCGGACAGGGGTATTCACCCCTCCACTTT,CASSLNSGQGYSPLHF
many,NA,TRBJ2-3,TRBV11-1,TGTGCCAGCACTGAGACAGATACGCAGTATTTT,CASTETDTQYF
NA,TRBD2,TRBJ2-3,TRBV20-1,TGCAGTGTAGCGGGAAGGGATACGCAGTATTTT,CSVAGRDTQYF
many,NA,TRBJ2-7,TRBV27,TGTGCCAGCAGTCCCTCCTTAGTCGGGATGGGATACGAGCAGTACTTC,CASSPSLVGMGYEQYF
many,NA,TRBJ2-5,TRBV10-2,TGCGCCAGCAGTGTACAGGGAGGAGAGACCCAGTACTTC,CASSVQGGETQYF
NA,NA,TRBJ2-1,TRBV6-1,TGTGCCAGCAGTGAAATGCATGAGCAGTTCTTC,CASSEMHEQFF
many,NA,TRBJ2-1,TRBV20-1,TGCAGTGCCGACTTGGGGGTGGGAGACTACAATGAGCAGTTCTTC,CSADLGVGDYNEQFF
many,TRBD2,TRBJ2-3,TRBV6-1,TGTGCCAGCAGTGTAGGGCGGGAGTACACAGATACGCAGTATTTT,CASSVGREYTDTQYF
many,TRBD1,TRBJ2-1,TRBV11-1,TGTGCCAGCAGCTCGATCGGGACAGGGTTAAGCTACAATGAGCAGTTCTTC,CASSSIGTGLSYNEQFF
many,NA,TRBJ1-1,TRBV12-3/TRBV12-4,TGTGCCAGCAGTCCCGGGGGAGTCACTGAAGCTTTCTTT,CASSPGGVTEAFF
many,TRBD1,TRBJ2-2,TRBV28,TGTGCCAGCAGTTTGGGACAGGGGATCGCCGGGGAGCTGTTTTTT,CASSLGQGIAGELFF
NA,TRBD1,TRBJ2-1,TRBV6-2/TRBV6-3,TGTGCCAGCAGTAAATGGACAGGACCGAGCTCCTACAATGAGCAGTTCTTC,CASSKWTGPSSYNEQFF
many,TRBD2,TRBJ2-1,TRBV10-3,TGTGCCATCAGTGTGGGTGTAGCGGGAGACCCACGGTCCTACAATGAGCAGTTCTTC,CAISVGVAGDPRSYNEQFF
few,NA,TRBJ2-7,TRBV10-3,TGTGCCATCAGTGCGAACGCTTACGAGCAGTACTTC,CAISANAYEQYF